This T cell receptor (beta chain) was obtained from a study of OX40 agonist ivuxolimab in advanced cancers. Trimming left V 0 bases short and J 3 bases short, with 11 bases between. The CDR3 is made up of 16 amino acids. Germline loops: CDR1 MGHRA, CDR2 YSYEKL. The protocol was immunoSEQ multiplex PCR, while the TCRdb copy is restricted to in-frame clones and leaves out a portion. The table records 85,000 to 95,000 clones, 75% to 95% of them present only once. The chain employs TRBV4-1 and TRBJ2-2, with D possibly matching TRBD1 (6 bases). The sequenced sample was CD4+ or CD8+ T cells sorted from blood, obtained in a trial of the OX40 agonist ivuxolimab. This TCR came from an adult with an advanced solid tumor such as melanoma, head and neck, liver or kidney cancer. The CDR3, as DNA: TGCGCCAGCAGCCAAGAGGGGGCCGGGCACACCGGGGAGCTGTTTTTT. This codes for CASSQEGAGHTGELFF.